This T cell receptor beta chain emerged from a study of T-cell memory formation after mild COVID-19. TCRdb used MiXCR to reprocess the 5' RACE reads, holding one entry per CDR3 protein. The sample includes a few hundred thousand distinct CDR3 sequences, around a fifth seen only once; the top ten take about 21%. The CDR3 totals 15 residues. J lost 4 bases, V lost 4 bases, and 11 bases had no gene match. Germline CDR1 DFQATT, CDR2 SNEGSKA (reference sequence). The origin of this receptor is a man between 18 and 29 years old who had mild COVID-19 (a few samples of this study predate the infection). Cell type and time point are not known. Material: PBMCs or a T cell subset sorted from them (not recorded which). The V call is TRBV20-1, the J call TRBJ1-2, with TRBD1 identical over 8 bases. This chain's CDR3 is CSATGPGQDPYGYTF. In DNA form, the CDR3 reads TGCAGTGCTACAGGACCGGGACAGGACCCCTATGGCTACACCTTC.